This T cell receptor beta chain was captured by sequencing in a study of breast tumors, draining lymph nodes, adjacent tissues. Study results and caveats: Data fit most tumor T cells coming from lymph node, expanding in tumor.

The germline V and J ends were trimmed by 2 bases and 5 bases, with 13 bases remaining between them. This CDR3 comprises 15 residues. Germline V gene data show CDR1 as DFQATT and CDR2 as SNEGSKA (reference sequence). From the multiplex PCR reads, TCRdb called clonotypes with MiXCR, one entry per CDR3 protein. Of 150,000 to 200,000 distinct CDR3 sequences in the sample, roughly 30% were seen once. Axillary draining lymph nodes of breast cancer patients supplied the node samples. This clonotype was seen at least ten times. Its antigen remains unidentified. The source of this sequence is a female donor with breast cancer. Some clones in this sample may be carry-over from other donors' samples. The source material was axillary lymph node tissue. This chain connects TRBV20-1 to TRBJ1-6; the D gene is possibly TRBD1 (5 bases). The CDR3 sequence is CSARMRGTDNSPLHF. The CDR3 bases are TGCAGTGCTAGAATGCGGGGGACGGATAATTCACCCCTCCACTTT.